The rows below give T cell receptor beta chains drawn from one sample of a study of blood T cell repertoires in COVID-19. Some clones are missing from TCRdb's copy, which holds only in-frame ones; the method was immunoSEQ multiplex PCR. The data show some 200,000 clones, with approximately 85% seen just once and around 9.8% held by the top ten. Sequencing was performed on peripheral blood. The source is a woman of 80 years or more with acute or convalescent COVID-19. CDR3s include the opening cysteine and the closing phenylalanine or tryptophan. A D gene is named only where the DNA matches it firmly. Clone size is not always given. Where it is, it says once, few, many or a class for expanded clones.

D gene,J gene,clone size,V gene,CDR3 DNA,CDR3 protein
NA,TRBJ1-2,NA,TRBV19,TGTGCCAGTAGACGGGACACCGCTAACTATGGCTACACCTTC,CASRRDTANYGYTF
NA,TRBJ1-3,NA,TRBV6-5,TGTGCCAGTTTTTCGGTGGACACCATATATTTT,CASFSVDTIYF
NA,TRBJ1-2,NA,TRBV5-1,TGCGCCAGCAGCTTACAGGATAACTATGGCTACACCTTC,CASSLQDNYGYTF
NA,TRBJ2-6,once,TRBV7-7,TGTGCCAGCAAACAGGCTGGGGCCAACGTCCTGACTTTC,CASKQAGANVLTF
NA,TRBJ2-7,NA,TRBV2,TGTGCCAGCAGTGAAGGGCGGGACAGCTTCTACGAGCAGTACTTC,CASSEGRDSFYEQYF
NA,TRBJ1-6,NA,TRBV9,TGTGCCAGCAGCGTAGGTTGGGAGGCGAATTCACCCCTCCACTTT,CASSVGWEANSPLHF
NA,TRBJ1-5,NA,TRBV12-3/TRBV12-4,TGTGCCAGCAGTTTTACGAGGAATCAGCCCCAGCATTTT,CASSFTRNQPQHF
NA,TRBJ2-7,NA,TRBV5-5,TGTGCCAGCAGATCAGGACAGCGGTCTTCCTACGAGCAGTACTTC,CASRSGQRSSYEQYF
NA,TRBJ1-1,once,TRBV6-5,TGTGCCAGCAGTTCCCTCTCCGTAGAAGCAGCTTTCTTT,CASSSLSVEAAFF
TRBD2,TRBJ2-1,NA,TRBV3-1/TRBV3-2,TGTGCCAGCAGCCAAGATAGCGGGACGTACAATGAGCAGTTCTTC,CASSQDSGTYNEQFF
NA,TRBJ2-2,NA,TRBV10-3,TGTGCCATCAGTTCTTTGTCCGGGGAGCTGTTTTTT,CAISSLSGELFF
TRBD1,TRBJ1-1,NA,TRBV7-2,TGTGCCAGCAGCCTAGAGGGGGCCCGGGGCCTTGAAGCTTTCTTT,CASSLEGARGLEAFF
TRBD2,TRBJ2-2,NA,TRBV19,TGTGCCAGTAGTATAGGTCGGAGCGGGAGGGCCCAGGCCGGGGAGCTGTTTTTT,CASSIGRSGRAQAGELFF
NA,TRBJ2-1,NA,TRBV6-2/TRBV6-3,TGTGCCAGCAGCTATTCCCGAACTCAGCAGTTCTTC,CASSYSRTQQFF
NA,TRBJ2-7,NA,TRBV5-1,TGCGCCAGCAGCTTGGCCGGTCTCGAGCAGTACTTC,CASSLAGLEQYF
TRBD1,TRBJ2-2,NA,TRBV5-4,TGTGCCAGCAGCTTCTGGACAGGGGCCGCGAACACCGGGGAGCTGTTTTTT,CASSFWTGAANTGELFF
NA,TRBJ2-7,NA,TRBV11-2,TGTGCCAGCAGCTTCCCACCTAGAACCTACGAGCAGTACTTC,CASSFPPRTYEQYF
NA,TRBJ2-3,NA,TRBV27,TGTGCCAGCAGTCCCCGGGACACAGATACGCAGTATTTT,CASSPRDTDTQYF
TRBD1,TRBJ1-4,NA,TRBV6-6,TGTGCCAGCAGTCGGCTACAGGGGAACACTAATGAAAAACTGTTTTTT,CASSRLQGNTNEKLFF
NA,TRBJ2-6,NA,TRBV5-4,TGTGCCAGCAGCTTAGGGAGCTCTGGGGCCAACGTCCTGACTTTC,CASSLGSSGANVLTF
TRBD2,TRBJ2-4,NA,TRBV5-5,TGTGCCAGCAGCTTTGTCGAAGCGGGGGGGCCGGGAAACATTCAGTACTTC,CASSFVEAGGPGNIQYF
TRBD2,TRBJ2-5,NA,TRBV5-6,TGTGCCAGCAGCTTGAGCTTAGCGGGGGAGCTAAGAGCTACCCAGTACTTC,CASSLSLAGELRATQYF
TRBD2,TRBJ2-1,NA,TRBV5-1,TGCGCCAGCAGCCCCTTCCCTAGCGGTCGGGATGAGCAGTTCTTC,CASSPFPSGRDEQFF
NA,TRBJ2-5,NA,TRBV2,TGTGCCAGCAGTGGTCAGGGGATCGAAGAGACCCAGTACTTC,CASSGQGIEETQYF
TRBD1,TRBJ1-2,NA,TRBV6-5,TGTGCCAGCAGAGGGACAGGGGGCGTCTATGGCTACACCTTC,CASRGTGGVYGYTF
TRBD2,TRBJ2-5,NA,TRBV9,TGTGCCAGCAGCGCGGGGGGAGAGACCCAGTACTTC,CASSAGGETQYF
NA,TRBJ2-3,NA,TRBV7-6,TGTGCCCCCGGCACAGATACGCAGTATTTT,CAPGTDTQYF
NA,TRBJ2-7,once,TRBV6-5,TGTGCCAGCAGTTTGGGCTCAACACGGGGGGCGTATGAGCAGTACTTC,CASSLGSTRGAYEQYF
NA,TRBJ1-1,NA,TRBV11-2,TGTGCCAGCAGCTTAGGGACTTCGAACACTGAAGCTTTCTTT,CASSLGTSNTEAFF
NA,TRBJ2-7,NA,TRBV5-1,TGCGCCAGCAGCTTCGGCAGGGACTACGAGCAGTACTTC,CASSFGRDYEQYF
TRBD2,TRBJ2-5,NA,TRBV9,TGTGCCAGCAGCGGACTAGCGGGGGGCCACCAAGAGACCCAGTACTTC,CASSGLAGGHQETQYF
TRBD1,TRBJ1-3,NA,TRBV7-9,TGTGCCAGCAGCTCCAGGGGGCCGACAGGAAACACCATATATTTT,CASSSRGPTGNTIYF
TRBD1,TRBJ1-4,NA,TRBV27,TGTGCCAGCAGTCCCTGGGACAGACCAGGATACCCTAATGAAAAACTGTTTTTT,CASSPWDRPGYPNEKLFF
TRBD2,TRBJ2-1,NA,TRBV5-4,TGTGCCAGCAGCGGGAGGACTAGCGGGCCCTACAATGAGCAGTTCTTC,CASSGRTSGPYNEQFF
NA,TRBJ2-2,NA,TRBV5-5,TGTGCCAGCAGCTTGGAAGGGGCCGGGGAGCTGTTTTTT,CASSLEGAGELFF
TRBD1,TRBJ1-2,NA,TRBV27,TGTGCCAGCAGGGACAGGGCAAATTCTGGCTACACCTTC,CASRDRANSGYTF
TRBD2,TRBJ2-3,NA,TRBV14,TGTGCCAGCAGCCCCGGACTAGCCGCGAGCACGCAGTATTTT,CASSPGLAASTQYF
TRBD1,TRBJ1-6,NA,TRBV7-9,TGTGCCAGCAGCTTACCTGGGACAGGGGGAGGTTCACCCCTCCACTTT,CASSLPGTGGGSPLHF
NA,TRBJ1-2,NA,TRBV6-6,TGTGCCAGCAAACCAACAGGATCTCGGTATGGCTACACCTTC,CASKPTGSRYGYTF
NA,TRBJ1-2,NA,TRBV3-1/TRBV3-2,TGTGCCAGCAGCCTTGGGGTCGGGGCTAACTATGGCTACACCTTC,CASSLGVGANYGYTF
NA,TRBJ2-5,NA,TRBV18,TGTGCCAGCTCACCAGGCAGGGGATCTCGAGAGACCCAGTACTTC,CASSPGRGSRETQYF